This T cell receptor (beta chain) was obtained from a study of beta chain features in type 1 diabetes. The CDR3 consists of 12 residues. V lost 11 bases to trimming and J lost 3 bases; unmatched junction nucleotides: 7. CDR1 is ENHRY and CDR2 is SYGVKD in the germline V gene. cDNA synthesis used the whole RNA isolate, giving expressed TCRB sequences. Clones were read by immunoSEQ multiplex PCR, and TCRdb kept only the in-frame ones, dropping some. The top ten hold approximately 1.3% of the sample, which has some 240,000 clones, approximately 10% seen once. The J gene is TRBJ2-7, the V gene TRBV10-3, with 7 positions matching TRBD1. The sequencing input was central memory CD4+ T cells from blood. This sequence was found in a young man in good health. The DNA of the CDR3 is TGTGCCCACCGGGACAGTGACTACGAGCAGTACTTC. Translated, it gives CAHRDSDYEQYF.